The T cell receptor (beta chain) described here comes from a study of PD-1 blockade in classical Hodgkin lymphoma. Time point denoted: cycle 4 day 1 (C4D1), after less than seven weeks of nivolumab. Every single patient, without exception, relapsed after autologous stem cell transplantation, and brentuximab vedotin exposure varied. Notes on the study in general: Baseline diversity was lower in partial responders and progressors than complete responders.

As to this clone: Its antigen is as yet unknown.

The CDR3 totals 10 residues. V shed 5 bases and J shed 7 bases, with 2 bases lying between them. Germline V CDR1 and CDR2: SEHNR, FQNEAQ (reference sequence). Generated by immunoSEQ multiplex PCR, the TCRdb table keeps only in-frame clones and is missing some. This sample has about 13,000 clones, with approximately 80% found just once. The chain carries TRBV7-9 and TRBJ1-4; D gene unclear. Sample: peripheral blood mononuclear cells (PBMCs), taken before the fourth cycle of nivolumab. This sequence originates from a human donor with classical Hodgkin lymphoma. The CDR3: CASSGEKLFF. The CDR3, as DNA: TGTGCCAGCAGCGGTGAAAAACTGTTTTTT.